This section outlines one T cell receptor beta chain sequence together with its context. This specimen belongs to a study of OX40 agonist ivuxolimab in advanced cancers. There are 16 residues in the CDR3. V gave up 0 bases and J gave up 3 bases, with 14 bases separating them. In germline, CDR1 is SGHRS, CDR2 YFSETQ. Assay used: immunoSEQ multiplex PCR; TCRdb lists only in-frame clones, some missing. There are about 87,000 clones in the sample; roughly 89% occur only once, and around 1.6% lies in the top ten. Baseline, cycle 4 day 1, and cycle 7 day 1 were the blood sampling points. V usage is TRBV5-1 and J usage is TRBJ2-3, with D perhaps matching TRBD1 (5 bases). Sequenced here: CD4+ or CD8+ T cells sorted from blood, sampled in a trial of the OX40 agonist ivuxolimab. The receptor was isolated from an adult with an advanced solid tumor such as melanoma, head and neck, liver or kidney cancer. For the CDR3, the DNA is TGCGCCAGCAGCTTGGAGGGGCGTATTGTAACAGATACGCAGTATTTT. Its translation: CASSLEGRIVTDTQYF.